A single sample gave rise to the 24 T cell receptor beta chains below, sequenced in a study of identifying expanded T cells in peripheral blood. TCRdb's copy holds only in-frame clones and misses some; the assay was immunoSEQ multiplex PCR. The profile shows approximately 100,000 clones, about 91% of them singletons. Sequenced material: blood. These receptors all stem from a person aged 18 to 75 in good health.

J is TRBJ2-7 and V is TRBV19; 11 nucleotides align to TRBD2. The V gene end was trimmed by 3 bases and the J gene end by 1 base; junction bases not matched to a gene: 8. Per germline, CDR1 LNHDA and CDR2 SQIVND (reference sequence). The CDR3 runs 17 residues. The chain's CDR3 is CASSIQLTSGTSYEQYF. The CDR3 region has the DNA TGTGCCAGTAGTATCCAGTTGACTAGCGGGACATCCTACGAGCAGTACTTC.

A few counts support this clone. The J gene is TRBJ2-7, the V gene TRBV7-9, with a possible D match to TRBD2 (6 bases). V shed 6 bases and J shed 5 bases, with 8 bases lying between them. The CDR3 spans 11 residues. In germline, CDR1 is SEHNR, CDR2 FQNEAQ (reference sequence). CDR3 nucleotides: TGTGCCAGCAGGTCGGGGGACGAGCAGTACTTC. This encodes CASRSGDEQYF.

The chain uses TRBV10-3 and TRBJ2-2, with TRBD2 matching 10 bases. The germline CDR1 and CDR2 sequences are ENHRY and SYGVKD. CDR3 length: 18 residues. V lost 0 bases and J lost 4; bases outside the gene matches: 8. The CDR3 sequence is CAISESAGSGRATGELFF. The DNA of the CDR3 is TGTGCCATCAGTGAGTCCGCGGGAAGCGGGAGGGCCACCGGGGAGCTGTTTTTT.

J is TRBJ2-3 and V is TRBV7-2, with D unclear. Germline CDR1 and CDR2: SGHTA and FQGNSA. CDR3 length: 13 amino acids. Trimming pared 0 bases from V and 5 bases from J, leaving 6 bases between. DNA for the CDR3: TGTGCCAGCAGCTTAGCGCGCGGAGATACGCAGTATTTT. It encodes CASSLARGDTQYF.

V gene TRBV6-7 combines with J gene TRBJ1-6, with D possibly matching TRBD1 (5 bases). TRBV6-7 is recorded as an ORF, its role being uncertain. This CDR3 spans 15 amino acids. V shed 6 bases and J shed 4 bases, with 13 bases lying between them. This CDR3 is CASRIQGPYNSPLHF. CDR3 in DNA: TGTGCCAGCAGGATCCAGGGTCCTTATAATTCACCCCTCCACTTT.

CDR3 sequence reads: CASSETAAGNEKLFF. The CDR3 DNA follows: TGTGCCAGCAGTGAAACTGCGGCAGGAAATGAAAAACTGTTTTTT. The gene calls are TRBV2 and TRBJ1-4; unclear D gene. Trimming shortened V by 2 bases and J by 5 bases, and 12 bases separated the two germline ends. This CDR3 region has 15 residues. Germline CDR1 and CDR2: SNHLY and FYNNEI.

The chain links TRBV6-1 to TRBJ2-5; TRBD2 agrees at 11 bases. The CDR3 covers 14 residues. CDR1 and CDR2 from the germline V gene are MNHNS and SASEGT. V lost 5 bases, J lost 3 bases, and 2 bases stayed unmatched. This CDR3 is CASSLGLAEETQYF. CDR3 bases: TGTGCCAGCAGTTTGGGACTAGCGGAAGAGACCCAGTACTTC.

The chain links TRBV14 to TRBJ2-1; TRBD2 matches at 11 bases. V gave up 0 bases and J gave up 3 bases; unmatched junction bases: 10. CDR3 size: 19 residues. Germline CDR1 is SGHDN and CDR2 is FVKESK. The CDR3 nucleotides are TGTGCCAGCAGCCAAGAAAGTCCGCTACTAGCGGGAGTCTACAATGAGCAGTTCTTC. As protein: CASSQESPLLAGVYNEQFF.

The chain joins TRBV18 to TRBJ2-5, with no clear D. The length of the CDR3 is 10 residues. CDR1 and CDR2 (germline): KGHSH, LQKENI. Trimming left V 5 bases short and J 5 bases short, with 3 bases between. CDR3: CASSGETQYF. CDR3 DNA: TGTGCCAGCTCAGGGGAGACCCAGTACTTC. The complete variable domain, with remaining parts taken from reference TRBV18 and TRBJ2-5, reads NAGVMQNPRHLVRRRGQEARLRCSPMKGHSHVYWYRQLPEEGLKFMVYLQKENIIDESGMPKERFSAEFPKEGPSILRIQQVVRGDSAAYFCASSGETQYFGPGTRLLVL.

CDR3 loop: CASSQESPSGYQPQHF. CDR3 bases: TGTGCCAGCAGCCAAGAATCTCCATCCGGGTATCAGCCCCAGCATTTT. V usage is TRBV4-2 and J usage is TRBJ1-5, with D hard to call. The germline gives CDR1 LGHNA, CDR2 YNFKEQ. The CDR3 runs to 16 residues. Between the trimmed V and J ends, which lost 0 bases and 5 bases, there was a span of 14 bases.

This sequence joins TRBV28 and TRBJ1-5; 7 bases are shared with TRBD1. The V gene end was trimmed by 2 bases and the J gene end by 4 bases; junction bases not matched to a gene: 8. This CDR3 has 16 amino acids. The V gene's germline CDR1 is MDHEN and CDR2 SYDVKM. CDR3 coding DNA: TGTGCCAGCAGTTTAGGGTCTCAGGGGGGGAATCAGCCCCAGCATTTT. Its translation: CASSLGSQGGNQPQHF. Complete variable domain (other parts from reference TRBV28 and TRBJ1-5): DVKVTQSSRYLVKRTGEKVFLECVQDMDHENMFWYRQDPGLGLRLIYFSYDVKMKEKGDIPEGYSVSREKKERFSLILESASTNQTSMYLCASSLGSQGGNQPQHFGDGTRLSIL.

The CDR3 sequence is CASSYGTGGRELFF. Written as DNA, the CDR3 is TGTGCCAGCAGTTACGGGACAGGGGGCCGGGAGCTGTTTTTT. The chain recombines TRBV6-4 with TRBJ2-2; 12 bases are a match to TRBD1. CDR3 length: 14 amino acids. Germline values: CDR1 MRHNA, CDR2 SNTAGT. V lost 5 bases and J lost 9; bases outside the gene matches: 4.

CDR3 bases: TGTGCCAGCAGCTTAGGGGGGTACGGAGAGACCCAGTACTTC. It specifies CASSLGGYGETQYF. The chain couples TRBV7-2 to TRBJ2-5, with D perhaps being TRBD1 or TRBD2 (5 bases each). The CDR3 is 14 residues long. Germline V lookup: CDR1 SGHTA, CDR2 FQGNSA. V lost 1 base to trimming and J lost 4 bases, with 10 bases between them.

The chain carries TRBV6-5 and TRBJ2-7; a weak D match, TRBD2 (5 bases). Per the germline V gene, CDR1 is MNHEY and CDR2 is SVGAGI. The CDR3 spans 13 residues. V lost 4 bases, J lost 7 bases, and 14 bases lay in between. This CDR3 is CASSSTETGEQYF. In DNA, the CDR3 is TGTGCCAGCAGTTCCACAGAGACGGGAGAGCAGTACTTC.

The J gene is TRBJ2-2, the V gene TRBV4-1; TRBD2 is a possible D gene (5 bases). This CDR3 spans 14 amino acids. V dropped 0 bases and J dropped 7 bases, with 9 bases sitting between them. CDR1 is MGHRA, CDR2 YSYEKL, per germline. DNA of the CDR3: TGCGCCAGCAGCCAAGAGAGCGGCGTCGGGGAGCTGTTTTTT. Translating gives CASSQESGVGELFF.

A few counts support this clone. The genes are TRBV5-1 and TRBJ2-1, with D perhaps matching TRBD1 (6 bases). The CDR3 spans 13 residues. The V end lost 2 bases, the J end lost 8 bases, and 11 bases lay between the germline ends. Germline assignment: CDR1 SGHRS and CDR2 YFSETQ. The CDR3 nucleotides read TGCGCCAGCAGCTTACAGGGCTTGGATGAGCAGTTCTTC. Residues: CASSLQGLDEQFF.

The rearrangement links TRBV5-1 to TRBJ2-3, with 10 bases that match TRBD2. The CDR3 is 17 amino acids. V was clipped by 1 base and J by 5 bases; unmatched bases: 10. The V gene's germline CDR1 is SGHRS and CDR2 YFSETQ. The CDR3 protein is CASSLRSSGRAVDTQYF. As DNA, the CDR3 is TGCGCCAGCAGCTTGAGGTCCAGCGGGAGGGCCGTAGATACGCAGTATTTT.

The chain has TRBV5-1 and TRBJ1-4; 7 nucleotides match TRBD1. V lost 4 bases and J lost 8; bases outside the gene matches: 11. CDR3 length equals 15 residues. The germline CDR1 and CDR2 sequences are SGHRS and YFSETQ. This chain's CDR3 is CASSAGRTGDEKLFF. The CDR3 DNA follows: TGCGCCAGCAGCGCGGGACGAACAGGGGACGAAAAACTGTTTTTT.

The chain employs TRBV6-1 and TRBJ2-6; no definite D call. This CDR3 has 15 residues. Germline V gene data show CDR1 as MNHNS and CDR2 as SASEGT. V was shortened by 2 bases and J by 0 bases, with 5 bases between the two germline ends. The CDR3: CASSESSSGANVLTF. As DNA, the CDR3 is TGTGCCAGCAGTGAATCGAGCTCTGGGGCCAACGTCCTGACTTTC.

The chain employs TRBV4-1 and TRBJ1-2, with D hard to call. Trimming stripped 1 base from V and 7 bases from J, with 7 bases between. Germline loops: CDR1 MGHRA, CDR2 YSYEKL. The CDR3 has 12 amino acids. CDR3 DNA sequence: TGCGCCAGCAGCCAAGGCGGTAGTGGCTACACCTTC. Translating gives CASSQGGSGYTF.

J is TRBJ2-5 and V is TRBV6-5; D might be TRBD1 (5 bases). V was cut by 5 bases and J by 1 base, with 8 bases left in between. The CDR3 has 13 residues. CDR1 MNHEY and CDR2 SVGAGI come from the germline V gene. DNA of the CDR3: TGTGCCAGCAGTGAACAGGTCCAAGAGACCCAGTACTTC. Translation: CASSEQVQETQYF.

The CDR3 region is CSVGLSGETQYF. CDR3 sequence (DNA): TGCAGCGTTGGCTTGAGCGGGGAGACCCAGTACTTC. The V gene is TRBV29-1, the J gene TRBJ2-5; perhaps TRBD2 as D (6 bases). Germline V gene sequence: CDR1 SQVTM, CDR2 ANQGSEA. V was clipped by 4 bases and J by 5 bases, with 11 bases between them. The CDR3 runs to 12 residues. The complete variable domain, with remaining parts taken from reference TRBV29-1 and TRBJ2-5, reads SAVISQKPSRDICQRGTSLTIQCQVDSQVTMMFWYRQQPGQSLTLIATANQGSEATYESGFVIDKFPISRPNLTFSTLTVSNMSPEDSSIYLCSVGLSGETQYFGPGTRLLVL.

This clone has only one observation. The gene calls are TRBV19 and TRBJ1-2, with D hard to call. This CDR3 spans 14 amino acids. The V end was cut by 4 bases, the J end by 4 bases, with 13 bases between. The V gene's germline CDR1 is LNHDA and CDR2 SQIVND (reference sequence). CDR3 region: CASSKTAMVYGYTF. The CDR3, as DNA: TGTGCCAGTAGTAAAACGGCTATGGTCTATGGCTACACCTTC.

V is TRBV5-6 and J is TRBJ1-5, with 9 positions matching TRBD1. This CDR3 has 16 amino acids. J lost 4 bases, V lost 5 bases, and 10 bases had no gene match. Germline loops: CDR1 SGHDT, CDR2 YYEEEE. Here the CDR3 reads CASSPQGAAANQPQHF. The CDR3 nucleotides read TGTGCCAGCAGTCCACAGGGGGCCGCAGCAAATCAGCCCCAGCATTTT.